The 26 T cell receptor beta chains below were found in one sample sequenced in a study of Ad26.COV2.S vaccination and SARS-CoV-2 variants. Profiled with immunoSEQ multiplex PCR; TCRdb holds only in-frame clones, not every one. The sample lists roughly 510,000 clones; 87% were seen once. The treatment is: 15 to 20 received Ad26.COV2.S at low or high dose, single or two shots; a few received placebo; per-sample allocation not given. Samples analyzed were those drawn on day 63 after the first vaccine or placebo injection. The sample here was peripheral blood, taken in a trial of Ad26.COV2.S vaccine versus placebo. These receptors came from a person between 18 and 65 years old who received the Ad26.COV2.S COVID-19 vaccine or a placebo.

The rearrangement uses TRBV18 and TRBJ2-5; tentatively, D is TRBD1 (6 bases). The CDR3 loop spans 16 amino acids. Trimming cost V 6 bases and J 2 bases, with 19 bases left between them. In germline, CDR1 is KGHSH, CDR2 LQKENI. The CDR3 sequence: CASSQRRGGAQETQYF. CDR3 DNA: TGTGCCAGCTCGCAACGACGAGGGGGAGCGCAAGAGACCCAGTACTTC.

The gene calls are TRBV28 and TRBJ1-2; no clear D gene. The CDR3 contains 15 residues. Germline CDR1 MDHEN, CDR2 SYDVKM. V was cut by 0 bases and J by 0 bases, with 8 bases left in between. CDR3 DNA: TGTGCCAGCAGTTTATGGGGTGTAACTAACTATGGCTACACCTTC. Translating it yields CASSLWGVTNYGYTF.

The V call is TRBV28, the J call TRBJ2-1, with TRBD2 identical over 10 bases. V trimming: 6 bases; J trimming: 8 bases; junction bases outside the gene matches: 10. This CDR3 region has 15 residues. Germline loops: CDR1 MDHEN, CDR2 SYDVKM. The CDR3 region has the DNA TGTGCCAGCAGACTTAGGGTAGCGGGAGGCCATGAGCAGTTCTTC. This gives the protein CASRLRVAGGHEQFF.

The V and J genes are TRBV30 and TRBJ2-2, with 12 nucleotides matching TRBD1. There are 17 residues in the CDR3. The ends lost 2 bases at V and 2 bases at J; junction bases unmatched: 6. CDR1 GTSNPN and CDR2 SVGIG come from the germline V gene (reference sequence). The CDR3 loop reads CAWSKPGQGANTGELFF. DNA of the CDR3: TGTGCCTGGAGTAAACCGGGACAGGGGGCCAACACCGGGGAGCTGTTTTTT.

The rearrangement uses TRBV6-2 or TRBV6-3 and TRBJ1-1; 11 bases match TRBD1. CDR3 length: 16 residues. After removal of 2 bases from V and 4 bases from J, the junction contained 6 bases not matched to a gene. Germline values: CDR1 MNHEY, CDR2 SVGEGT. CDR3 region: CASSYGGQGAGTEAFF. The CDR3 DNA reads as TGTGCCAGCAGTTACGGTGGACAGGGGGCTGGCACTGAAGCTTTCTTT.

The chain recombines TRBV9 with TRBJ2-3; 15 bases are a match to TRBD2. CDR1 and CDR2 from the germline V gene are SGDLS and YYNGEE. The CDR3 length is 18 residues. The V segment lost 0 bases and the J segment 2 bases; nucleotides outside the gene matches: 4. CDR3: CASSVAGLAGGVTDTQYF. Here the CDR3 DNA reads TGTGCCAGCAGCGTAGCCGGACTAGCGGGAGGGGTCACAGATACGCAGTATTTT. The variable domain in full, completed from reference TRBV9 and TRBJ2-3, reads DSGVTQTPKHLITATGQRVTLRCSPRSGDLSVYWYQQSLDQGLQFLIQYYNGEERAKGNILERFSAQQFPDLHSELNLSSLELGDSALYFCASSVAGLAGGVTDTQYFGPGTRLTVL.

V gene TRBV28 combines with J gene TRBJ2-3; D gene uncertain. The V gene's germline CDR1 is MDHEN and CDR2 SYDVKM. Between the trimmed V and J ends, which lost 6 bases and 1 base, there was a span of 11 bases. The CDR3 totals 14 residues. For the CDR3, the DNA is TGTGCCAGCAGCAGAACTGCCCGCACAGATACGCAGTATTTT. Its protein product is CASSRTARTDTQYF.

The chain couples TRBV27 to TRBJ1-5; tentative D call: TRBD1 (5 bases). V was clipped by 5 bases and J by 1 base, with 12 bases between them. The germline CDR1 and CDR2 sequences are MNHEY and SMNVEV (reference sequence). The CDR3 runs 15 residues. CDR3 loop: CASSVGTLSNQPQHF. As DNA, the CDR3 is TGTGCCAGCAGTGTAGGGACGTTGAGCAATCAGCCCCAGCATTTT.

This clone occurred once. An end of the junction does not agree with germline; a read error may underlie this. This sequence joins TRBV7-9 and TRBJ1-5; 9 nucleotides match TRBD1. Germline CDR1 and CDR2: SEHNR and FQNEAQ (reference sequence). CDR3 length: 17 amino acids. The CDR3 reads CASSFSGGQGSSQPQHF. CDR3 in DNA: TGTGCCAGCAGCTTTTCCGGGGGACAGGGAAGCAGTCAGCCCCAGCATTTT.

V usage is TRBV3-1 (or the pseudogene TRBV3-2) and J usage is TRBJ2-1; possibly TRBD2 for D (5 bases). The V end lost 4 bases, the J end lost 6 bases, and 10 bases lay between the germline ends. This CDR3 has 13 amino acids. Germline V gene sequence: CDR1 LGHDT, CDR2 YNNKEL (reference sequence). CDR3 in amino acids: CASSPSRGNEQFF. CDR3 nucleotide sequence: TGTGCCAGCAGCCCTTCCCGGGGCAATGAGCAGTTCTTC.

This chain uses TRBV5-4 with TRBJ2-7, with TRBD1 matching over 9 bases. The germline V gene has CDR1 SGHNT and CDR2 YYREEE (reference sequence). Unmatched junction bases numbered 11, after V lost 6 bases and J lost 7 bases. This CDR3 has 14 residues. The CDR3 reads CASTAGTGRFEQYF. DNA of the CDR3: TGTGCCAGCACCGCCGGGACAGGGAGATTTGAGCAGTACTTC.

The chain is built from TRBV18 and TRBJ1-1; D gene unclear. Germline V CDR1 and CDR2: KGHSH, LQKENI. V was pared by 2 bases and J by 3 bases, with 10 bases between. CDR3 length equals 14 residues. The CDR3 DNA is TGTGCCAGCTCACCAGAATTCGGGGACACTGAAGCTTTCTTT. This sequence encodes CASSPEFGDTEAFF.

The rearrangement links TRBV9 to TRBJ1-1; no reliable D call. Trimming removed 2 bases from V and 3 bases from J, with 14 bases in between. Germline CDR1 and CDR2: SGDLS and YYNGEE. CDR3 length: 15 residues. The CDR3 reads CASSVGGGDYTEAFF. In DNA form, the CDR3 reads TGTGCCAGCAGCGTTGGCGGCGGGGATTACACTGAAGCTTTCTTT.

The chain's CDR3 is CASSQGRRSGHLTGELFF. The CDR3 coding sequence is TGCGCCAGCAGTCAAGGCCGGAGGAGTGGACACCTCACCGGGGAGCTGTTTTTT. The chain uses TRBV23-1 and TRBJ2-2, with D perhaps given as TRBD1 or TRBD2 (5 bases each). TRBV23-1 is labeled an ORF, and its function is uncertain. V lost 2 bases and J lost 4, with 20 bases in between. The CDR3 loop spans 18 amino acids.

For the CDR3, the DNA is TGTGCCAGCATGAGGGGGCGGTCTGAAGCTTTCTTT. Translating it yields CASMRGRSEAFF. The rearrangement uses TRBV12-3 or TRBV12-4 and TRBJ1-1; 7 bases agree with TRBD1. The CDR3 has 12 amino acids. J gave up 6 bases and V 7 bases, and 5 bases lay outside the gene matches.

This clone appeared once. This chain links TRBV5-1 with TRBJ1-1; weak D call: TRBD1 (5 bases). There are 14 residues in the CDR3. Trimming stripped 3 bases from V and 1 base from J, with 10 bases between. CDR1 and CDR2 from the germline V gene are SGHRS and YFSETQ. CDR3 loop: CASSWTQGNTEAFF. CDR3 DNA: TGCGCCAGCAGCTGGACTCAGGGGAACACTGAAGCTTTCTTT.

The rearrangement links TRBV5-4 to TRBJ2-5, with 7 bases identical to TRBD1. The CDR3 covers 15 residues. Germline assignment: CDR1 SGHNT and CDR2 YYREEE (reference sequence). Trimming at V came to 4 bases and at J to 2 bases, leaving 8 bases not matched to a gene. The CDR3 DNA reads TGTGCCAGCAGCCATAGGGACAGCCCACAAGAGACCCAGTACTTC. Residues: CASSHRDSPQETQYF.

This clone was seen just once. CDR3 loop: CASKKAGNYGYTF. As DNA, the CDR3 is TGTGCCAGTAAAAAGGCAGGGAACTATGGCTACACCTTC. V gene TRBV28 combines with J gene TRBJ1-2, with D possibly TRBD1 on 5 matching bases. The CDR3 is made up of 13 amino acids. V dropped 9 bases and J dropped 2 bases, with 13 bases sitting between them. In germline, CDR1 is MDHEN, CDR2 SYDVKM.

This chain uses TRBV5-4 with TRBJ1-1; maybe TRBD1 (5 bases). The CDR3 loop spans 14 amino acids. V lost 1 base and J 1 base, leaving 8 bases between the germline ends. Germline V lookup: CDR1 SGHNT, CDR2 YYREEE (reference sequence). The CDR3: CASSLRQPNTEAFF. CDR3 nucleotides: TGTGCCAGCAGCTTGAGACAGCCGAACACTGAAGCTTTCTTT.

The CDR3 nucleotides read TGCGCCAGCAGCCCTGGCGGGACAGCTAATGAAAAACTGTTTTTT. It codes for CASSPGGTANEKLFF. V and J are TRBV5-1 and TRBJ1-4, with 7 nucleotides matching TRBD1. V lost 4 bases, J lost 3 bases, and 6 bases stayed unmatched. The CDR3 runs 15 residues. From germline, CDR1 is SGHRS and CDR2 YFSETQ.

The chain combines TRBV6-5 with TRBJ2-5; a weak D match, TRBD1 (7 bases). The length of the CDR3 is 13 residues. Germline assignment: CDR1 MNHEY and CDR2 SVGAGI. Trimming shortened V by 5 bases and J by 4 bases, and 11 bases separated the two germline ends. Here the CDR3 reads CASSLQGGETQYF. In DNA form, the CDR3 reads TGTGCCAGCAGTCTGCAGGGGGGAGAGACCCAGTACTTC.

This clone appeared a few times. The chain carries TRBV28 and TRBJ1-2; D is uncertain. Trimming shortened V by 8 bases and J by 8 bases, and 18 bases separated the two germline ends. The CDR3 is made up of 13 amino acids. Germline V gene lookup returns CDR1 MDHEN and CDR2 SYDVKM. The chain's CDR3 is CASAPDGKLGYTF. The CDR3 region has the DNA TGTGCCAGCGCACCCGACGGGAAGTTGGGCTACACCTTC.

This chain connects TRBV3-1 (or the pseudogene TRBV3-2) to TRBJ1-5; D call uncertain. The V end lost 1 base, the J end lost 9 bases, and 16 bases lay between the germline ends. This CDR3 contains 15 residues. Germline V lookup: CDR1 LGHDT, CDR2 YNNKEL (reference sequence). CDR3 in DNA: TGTGCCAGCAGCCAAGGATTGGGCCCATCTTGGCCCCAGCATTTT. It codes for CASSQGLGPSWPQHF.

V gene TRBV28 combines with J gene TRBJ1-5, with D hard to call. The V and J ends lost 3 bases and 3 bases respectively, with 9 bases between them. Germline V gene lookup returns CDR1 MDHEN and CDR2 SYDVKM. CDR3 size: 14 residues. CDR3 sequence: CASSFRRSNQPQHF. DNA of the CDR3: TGTGCCAGCAGTTTTAGGCGGTCCAATCAGCCCCAGCATTTT.

This clone is a singleton in its sample. This chain connects TRBV18 to TRBJ1-5; D remains ambiguous. The CDR3 runs 15 residues. V was shortened by 6 bases and J by 7 bases, with 19 bases between the two germline ends. Germline assignment: CDR1 KGHSH and CDR2 LQKENI. The CDR3 protein is CASSLYGLTGQPQHF. The CDR3 DNA is TGTGCCAGCTCTCTGTACGGGCTGACGGGGCAGCCCCAGCATTTT. Variable domain in full (rest from reference TRBV18 and TRBJ1-5): NAGVMQNPRHLVRRRGQEARLRCSPMKGHSHVYWYRQLPEEGLKFMVYLQKENIIDESGMPKERFSAEFPKEGPSILRIQQVVRGDSAAYFCASSLYGLTGQPQHFGDGTRLSIL.

V is TRBV11-3 and J is TRBJ2-1, with a tentative D call TRBD2 (6 bases). V lost 1 base to trimming and J lost 2 bases, with 12 bases between them. Germline V gives CDR1 SGHNT, CDR2 YENEEA. This CDR3 contains 16 residues. The CDR3 nucleotides are TGTGCCAGCAGCTTAGCTCTTAGCGGAACCTACAATGAGCAGTTCTTC. This translates into CASSLALSGTYNEQFF.